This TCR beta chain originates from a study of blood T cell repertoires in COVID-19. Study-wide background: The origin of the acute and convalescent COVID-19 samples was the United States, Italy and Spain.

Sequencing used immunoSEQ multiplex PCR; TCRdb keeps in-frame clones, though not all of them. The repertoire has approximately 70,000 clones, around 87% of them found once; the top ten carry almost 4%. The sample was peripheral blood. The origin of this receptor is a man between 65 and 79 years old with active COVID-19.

The CDR3 loop is CASSVPTGVTEAFF. Written as DNA, the CDR3 is TGTGCCAGCAGCGTACCCACAGGGGTAACTGAAGCTTTCTTT. This chain links TRBV7-8 with TRBJ1-1; 7 bases agree with TRBD1. J was trimmed by 5 bases and V by 5 bases; bases with no gene match: 8. The germline V gene encodes CDR1 SGHVS and CDR2 FQNEAQ. The CDR3 runs to 14 residues.